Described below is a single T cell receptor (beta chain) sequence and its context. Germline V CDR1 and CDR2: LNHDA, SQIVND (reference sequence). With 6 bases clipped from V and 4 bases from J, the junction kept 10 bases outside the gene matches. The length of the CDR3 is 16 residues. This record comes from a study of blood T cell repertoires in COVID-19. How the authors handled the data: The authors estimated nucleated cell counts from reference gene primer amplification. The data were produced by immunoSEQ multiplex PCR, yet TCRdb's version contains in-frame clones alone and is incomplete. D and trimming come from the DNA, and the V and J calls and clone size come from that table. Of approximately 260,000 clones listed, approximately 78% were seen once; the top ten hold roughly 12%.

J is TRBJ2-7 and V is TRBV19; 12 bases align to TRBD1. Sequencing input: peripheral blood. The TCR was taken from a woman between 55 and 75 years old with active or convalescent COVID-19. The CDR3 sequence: CASSPEGGQGAYEQYF. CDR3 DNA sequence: TGTGCCAGTAGCCCCGAAGGGGGACAGGGGGCTTACGAGCAGTACTTC.